This T cell receptor (beta chain) was recovered during a study of neurological immune-mediated disorders. In its sample, this clonotype was seen many times. Its ends do not fully match the called genes, so a read error is possible. In germline, CDR1 is LGHDT, CDR2 YNNKEL (reference sequence). This CDR3 region has 12 residues. TCRdb analysed the 5' RACE reads with MiXCR anew, one entry per CDR3 protein. The sample has tens of thousands of distinct CDR3 sequences, 2.5% to 3% seen once. The material sequenced was PBMCs. This clonotype originated in a woman aged 25 to 45 with multiple sclerosis. V usage is TRBV3-1 and J usage is TRBJ2-7; TRBD1 might be the D (6 bases). CDR3 coding DNA: TGTGCCAGCAGCCCCGAGGGGGAAGGTTTCTTCTTC. This codes for CASSPEGEGFFF.